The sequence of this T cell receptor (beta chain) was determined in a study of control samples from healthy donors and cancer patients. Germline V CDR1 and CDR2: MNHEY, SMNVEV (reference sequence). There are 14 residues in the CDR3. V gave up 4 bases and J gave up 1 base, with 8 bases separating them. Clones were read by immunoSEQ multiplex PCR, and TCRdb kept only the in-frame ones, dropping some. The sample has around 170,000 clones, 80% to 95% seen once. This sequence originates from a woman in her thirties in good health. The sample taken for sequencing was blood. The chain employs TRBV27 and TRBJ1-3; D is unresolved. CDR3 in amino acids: CASSSRTSGNTIYF. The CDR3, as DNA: TGTGCCAGCAGTTCCAGGACTTCTGGAAACACCATATATTTT.